This T cell receptor (beta chain) originates from a study of blood T cell repertoires in COVID-19. Looking at the study overall: T cells, B-cell-depleted T cells, or PBMCs provided the cDNA or gDNA that served as material.

This clone was seen just once. The CDR3 contains 15 residues. The germline gives CDR1 SGHNT, CDR2 YYREEE (reference sequence). The germline V and J ends were trimmed by 4 bases and 1 base, with 14 bases remaining between them. As handled by the study authors: Nucleated cell number was recorded as an estimate derived from reference gene primer amplification. TCRdb's copy holds only in-frame clones and misses some; the assay was immunoSEQ multiplex PCR. V, J and clone size were drawn from that table, and D and trimming were deduced from the DNA. This sample has under 200,000 clones, with around 91% found just once.

This clonotype originated in a woman under 30 who had recovered from COVID-19. Sequenced: PBMCs or T cells enriched from blood (not recorded which). V usage is TRBV5-4 and J usage is TRBJ2-5; D might be TRBD2 (7 bases). CDR3 amino acids: CASSEGGAGQETQYF. Written as DNA, the CDR3 is TGTGCCAGCAGCGAAGGGGGGGCAGGCCAAGAGACCCAGTACTTC.